This T cell receptor (beta chain) was captured by sequencing in a study of cytomegalovirus exposure and HLA in healthy donors. Whole-study results and caveats: When analyzed later, a missense DCLRE1C variant was found to be linked to TCR beta V- and J-gene trimming. In an earlier analysis, in 587 donors, most V segments appeared productive either ~87% or ~30% of the time.

There are 16 residues in the CDR3. Germline CDR1 SEHNR, CDR2 FQNEAQ (reference sequence). V gave up 1 base and J gave up 5 bases; unmatched junction bases: 4. PCR involved 60 Vbeta and 13 Jbeta primers. The method was immunoSEQ multiplex PCR; TCRdb's version includes in-frame clones alone and lacks a portion of them. The data contain 100,000 to 150,000 clones, around three quarters of them singletons. About this clone: Its specificity is unknown.

This receptor was obtained from an older woman in good health and CMV-seropositive. The V and J genes are TRBV7-9 and TRBJ2-1; 11 nucleotides line up with TRBD2. The sequenced material came from PBMCs. The CDR3 loop reads CASSLGGSGRDNEQFF. CDR3 nucleotide sequence: TGTGCCAGCAGCTTAGGGGGTAGCGGGAGGGACAATGAGCAGTTCTTC.